The T cell receptor beta chain under discussion was sequenced for a study of control samples from healthy donors and cancer patients. Here immunoSEQ multiplex PCR was the method, and the copy in TCRdb shows in-frame clones only, minus some. Of more than 45,000 clones listed, around 93% are singletons. This TCR came from a man aged 25-45 years with colorectal cancer. The sequenced material came from PBMCs.

CDR3: CASSEVGASYGYTF. In DNA, the CDR3 is TGTGCCAGCAGTGAAGTGGGAGCCTCCTATGGCTACACCTTC. The chain couples TRBV6-1 to TRBJ1-2; D uncertain. V shed 1 base and J shed 4 bases, with 10 bases lying between them. CDR1 and CDR2 (germline): MNHNS, SASEGT. The CDR3 runs 14 residues.